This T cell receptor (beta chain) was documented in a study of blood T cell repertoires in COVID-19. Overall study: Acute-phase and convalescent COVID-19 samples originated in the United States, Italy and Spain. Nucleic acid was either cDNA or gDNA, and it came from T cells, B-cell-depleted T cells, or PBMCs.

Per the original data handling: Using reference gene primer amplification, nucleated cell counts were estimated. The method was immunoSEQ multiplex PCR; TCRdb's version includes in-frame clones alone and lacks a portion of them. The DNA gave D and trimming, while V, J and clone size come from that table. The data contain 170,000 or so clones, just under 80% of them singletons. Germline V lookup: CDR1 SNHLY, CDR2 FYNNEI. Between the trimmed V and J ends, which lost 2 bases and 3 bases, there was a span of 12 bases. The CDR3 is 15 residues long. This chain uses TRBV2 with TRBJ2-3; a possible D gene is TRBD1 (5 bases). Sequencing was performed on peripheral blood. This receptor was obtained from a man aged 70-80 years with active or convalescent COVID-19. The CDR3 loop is CASSEKGAWTDTQYF. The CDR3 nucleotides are TGTGCCAGCAGTGAAAAAGGGGCTTGGACAGATACGCAGTATTTT. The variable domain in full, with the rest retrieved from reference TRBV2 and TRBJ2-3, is EPEVTQTPSHQVTQMGQEVILRCVPISNHLYFYWYRQILGQKVEFLVSFYNNEISEKSEIFDDQFSVERPDGSNFTLKIRSTKLEDSAMYFCASSEKGAWTDTQYFGPGTRLTVL.